This T cell receptor beta chain was obtained from a study of T cells in Graves' hyperthyroidism and ophthalmopathy. Whole-study context: Pretreatment peripheral blood was obtained at initial diagnosis.

This clonotype was counted many times. At least 3 on the Clinical Activity Score was recorded for ophthalmopathy patients, who also had NOSPECS grade at least 4 and duration under 3 months. Clinical symptoms, serum thyroxine, TRAb, thyroid ultrasound and orbital computed tomography informed diagnoses. The PBMCs were taken from approximately 11 ml of fresh peripheral blood. Germline CDR1 MDHEN, CDR2 SYDVKM. The CDR3 sequence is 13 residues long. V was clipped by 3 bases and J by 3 bases, with 9 bases between them. From RNA transcripts, TCR beta CDR3 regions were amplified. With the HTBI primer set, the TCR CDR3 went through a first round of RT-PCR. Each CDR3 protein gets one entry after TCRdb re-called the multiplex PCR reads with MiXCR. The sample yields around 500,000 distinct CDR3 sequences, roughly 15% seen once.

The sequence was collected from a woman under 40 with Graves' ophthalmopathy. This chain uses TRBV28 with TRBJ2-7; no reliable D call. What was sequenced was blood. The CDR3 coding sequence is TGTGCCAGCAGTTTGCAGTCGGGCTACGAGCAGTACTTC. It translates to CASSLQSGYEQYF.